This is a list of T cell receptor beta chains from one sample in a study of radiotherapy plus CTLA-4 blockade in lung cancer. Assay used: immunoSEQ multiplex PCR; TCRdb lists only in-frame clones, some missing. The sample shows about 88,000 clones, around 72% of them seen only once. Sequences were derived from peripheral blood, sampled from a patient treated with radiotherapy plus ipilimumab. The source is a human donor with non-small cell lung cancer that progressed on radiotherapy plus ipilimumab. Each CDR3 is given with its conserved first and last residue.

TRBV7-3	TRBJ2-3	CASSPTLDRVFLIDTQYF
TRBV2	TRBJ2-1	CASSERSLGFF
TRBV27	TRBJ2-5	CASASGTGGVETQYF
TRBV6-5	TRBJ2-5	CASSYGQGAWETQYF
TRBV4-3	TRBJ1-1	CASSQERWARTEAFF
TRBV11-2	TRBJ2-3	CASSSTRAGADTQYF
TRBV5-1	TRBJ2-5	CASSWSERESQETQYF
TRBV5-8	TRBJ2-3	CASSLQTGSDTQYF
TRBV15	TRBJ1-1	CATSGYRGPNTEAFF
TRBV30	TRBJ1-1	CAWRVLGTGEGNTEAFF
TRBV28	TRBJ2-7	CASSLTTDSYEQYF
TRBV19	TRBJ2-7	CASSISGSGEQYF
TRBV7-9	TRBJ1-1	CASSRDRAEAFF
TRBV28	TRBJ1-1	CASSLSNSPSAFF
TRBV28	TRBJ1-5	CASSFGGILNQPQHF
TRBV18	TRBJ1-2	CASSAGRLGAGYTF
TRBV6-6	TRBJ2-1	CASSYSQGGRNNEQFF
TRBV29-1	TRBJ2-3	CSVTSDTQYF
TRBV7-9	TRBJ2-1	CASSLVGGHEQFF
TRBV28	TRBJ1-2	CASTRDRASLTYGYTF
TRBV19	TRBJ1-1	CASSIGQTNTEAFF
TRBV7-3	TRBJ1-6	CASSDRRGPLHF
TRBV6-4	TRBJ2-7	CASSLSMGSPYEQYF
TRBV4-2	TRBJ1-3	CASSQDFATSGNTIYF
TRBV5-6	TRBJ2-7	CASSLRGTGGQYF
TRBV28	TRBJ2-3	CASDSSTDTQYF
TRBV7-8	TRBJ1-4	CASSSSTDVEKLFF
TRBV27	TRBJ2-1	CASSLLLGTYNEQFF
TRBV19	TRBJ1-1	CASSRRQGAANTEAFF
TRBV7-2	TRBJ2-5	CASSPLGIQETQYF
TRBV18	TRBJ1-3	CASSPPGIGSSGNTIYF
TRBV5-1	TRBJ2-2	CASSLVEAGRTGELFF
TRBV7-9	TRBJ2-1	CASSMTSGGVNEQFF
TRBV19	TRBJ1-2	CASRTTGYDGYTF
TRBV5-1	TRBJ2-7	CASSPLEGAEQYF
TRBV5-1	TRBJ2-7	CASSLILEQGRNEQYF